One T cell receptor beta chain is described in this entry. As yet, its antigen is unknown. This specimen belongs to a study of cytomegalovirus exposure and HLA in healthy donors. Study-wide points: Subsequent analysis found a tendency for first-cohort TCR clusters to co-occur within the 120 or so validation repertoires.

Germline V gives CDR1 SGHTA, CDR2 FQGNSA. V lost 5 bases to trimming and J lost 3 bases; unmatched junction nucleotides: 6. This CDR3 is built from 14 residues. Sequencing was performed with immunoSEQ multiplex PCR; in TCRdb, only in-frame clones are kept and a portion is missing. The table shows around 60,000 clones, with roughly nine tenths occurring only once. The sequence was collected from a woman under 30 in good health and CMV-seronegative. Input material: PBMCs. The chain is built from TRBV7-2 and TRBJ2-7; the match to TRBD1 covers 8 bases. The CDR3 region is CASSLGQGLYEQYF. The CDR3 DNA reads TGTGCCAGCAGCCTCGGACAGGGACTCTACGAGCAGTACTTC.